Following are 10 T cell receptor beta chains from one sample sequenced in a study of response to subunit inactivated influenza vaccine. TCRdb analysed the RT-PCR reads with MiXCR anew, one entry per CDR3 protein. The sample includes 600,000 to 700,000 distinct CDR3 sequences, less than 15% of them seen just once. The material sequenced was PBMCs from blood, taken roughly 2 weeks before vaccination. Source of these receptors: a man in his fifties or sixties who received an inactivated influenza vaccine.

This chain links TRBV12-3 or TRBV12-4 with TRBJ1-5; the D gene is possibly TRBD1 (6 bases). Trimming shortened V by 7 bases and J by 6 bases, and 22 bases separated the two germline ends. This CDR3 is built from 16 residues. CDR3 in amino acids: CASTFRGGRVAQPQHF. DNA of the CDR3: TGTGCCAGCACCTTCCGGGGGGGCAGGGTAGCTCAGCCCCAGCATTTT.

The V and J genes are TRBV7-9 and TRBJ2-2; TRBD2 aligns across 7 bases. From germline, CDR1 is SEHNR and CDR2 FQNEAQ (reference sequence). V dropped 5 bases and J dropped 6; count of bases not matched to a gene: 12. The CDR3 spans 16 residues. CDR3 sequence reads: CASSHGGGRKAGELFF. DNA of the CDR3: TGTGCCAGCAGCCACGGCGGCGGGAGAAAGGCCGGGGAGCTGTTTTTT. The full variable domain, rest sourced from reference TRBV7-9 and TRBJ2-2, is DTGVSQNPRHKITKRGQNVTFRCDPISEHNRLYWYRQTLGQGPEFLTYFQNEAQLEKSRLLSDRFSAERPKGSFSTLEIQRTEQGDSAMYLCASSHGGGRKAGELFFGEGSRLTVL.

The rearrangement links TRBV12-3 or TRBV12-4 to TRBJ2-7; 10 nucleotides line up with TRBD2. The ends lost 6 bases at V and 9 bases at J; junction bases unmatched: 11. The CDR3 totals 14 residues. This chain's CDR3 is CASSYSGGLLGQYF. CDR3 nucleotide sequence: TGTGCCAGCAGCTATAGCGGGGGGCTCCTGGGGCAGTACTTC.

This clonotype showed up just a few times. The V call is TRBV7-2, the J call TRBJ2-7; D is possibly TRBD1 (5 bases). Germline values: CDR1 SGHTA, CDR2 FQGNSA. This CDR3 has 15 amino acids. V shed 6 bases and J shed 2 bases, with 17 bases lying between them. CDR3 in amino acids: CASRSDSGPPYEQYF. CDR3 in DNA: TGTGCCAGCAGGTCAGACAGTGGCCCGCCCTACGAGCAGTACTTC.

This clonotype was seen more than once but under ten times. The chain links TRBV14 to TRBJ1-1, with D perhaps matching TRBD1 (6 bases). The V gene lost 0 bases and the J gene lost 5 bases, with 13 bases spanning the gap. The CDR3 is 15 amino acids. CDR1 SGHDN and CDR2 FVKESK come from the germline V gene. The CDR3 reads CASSQDLGGRTEAFF. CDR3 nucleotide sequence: TGTGCCAGCAGCCAAGATCTAGGGGGTCGGACTGAAGCTTTCTTT.

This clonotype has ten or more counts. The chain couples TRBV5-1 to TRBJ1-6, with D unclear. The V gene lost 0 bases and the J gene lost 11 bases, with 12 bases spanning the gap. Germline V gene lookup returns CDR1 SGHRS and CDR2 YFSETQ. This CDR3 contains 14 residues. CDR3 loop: CASSLVPQETPLHF. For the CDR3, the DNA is TGCGCCAGCAGCTTGGTTCCCCAGGAGACACCCCTCCACTTT.

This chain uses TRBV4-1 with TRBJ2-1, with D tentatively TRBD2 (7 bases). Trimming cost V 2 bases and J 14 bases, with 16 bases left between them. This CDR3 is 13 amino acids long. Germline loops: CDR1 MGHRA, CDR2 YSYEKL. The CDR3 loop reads CASSQTGRRDKFF. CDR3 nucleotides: TGCGCCAGCAGCCAAACCGGGAGGAGGGACAAGTTCTTC.

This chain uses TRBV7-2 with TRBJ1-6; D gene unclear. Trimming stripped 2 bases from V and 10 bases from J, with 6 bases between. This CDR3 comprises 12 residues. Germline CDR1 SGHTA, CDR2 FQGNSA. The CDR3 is CASSLMGSPLHF. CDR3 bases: TGTGCCAGCAGCTTAATGGGATCACCCCTCCACTTT.

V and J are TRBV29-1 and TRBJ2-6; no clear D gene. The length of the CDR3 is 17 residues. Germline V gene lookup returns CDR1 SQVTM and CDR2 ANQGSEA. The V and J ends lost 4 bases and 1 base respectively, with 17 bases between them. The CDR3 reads CSVVDTGAPSGANVLTF. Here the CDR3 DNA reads TGCAGCGTTGTAGACACTGGAGCTCCTTCTGGGGCCAACGTCCTGACTTTC.

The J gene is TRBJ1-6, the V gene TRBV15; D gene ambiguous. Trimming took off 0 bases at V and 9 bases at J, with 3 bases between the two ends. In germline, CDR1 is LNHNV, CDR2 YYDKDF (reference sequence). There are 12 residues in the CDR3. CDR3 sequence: CATSRDSSPLHF. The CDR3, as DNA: TGTGCCACCAGCAGAGATAGTTCACCCCTCCACTTT.